Shown below are 32 T cell receptor beta chains from a single sample sequenced in a study of Graves' ophthalmopathy and Graves' hyperthyroidism. Beta-chain TCR CDR3 regions were amplified from RNA transcripts. RT-PCR in the first round used HTBI primers; a second-round multiplex PCR followed. One entry per CDR3 protein results from TCRdb running MiXCR on the multiplex PCR reads. This sample yields approximately 410,000 distinct CDR3 sequences, of which approximately 15% are seen a single time; 5.5% to 7% belongs to the top ten. The sample taken for sequencing was peripheral blood. The receptors here all came from a woman under 30 with stable Graves' hyperthyroidism.

The gene calls are TRBV6-1 and TRBJ1-1, with D perhaps TRBD1 (6 bases). Deletions cut 0 bases from V and 12 bases from J, with 14 bases between. Germline V gives CDR1 MNHNS, CDR2 SASEGT. The CDR3 consists of 13 residues. CDR3 in amino acids: CASSEAPDSLTFF. CDR3 DNA sequence: TGTGCCAGCAGTGAAGCGCCGGACAGTTTAACTTTCTTT.

This clonotype was seen many times. This chain connects TRBV12-3 or TRBV12-4 to TRBJ2-2; D gene ambiguous. The CDR3 has 14 residues. V lost 3 bases, J lost 4 bases, and 9 bases lay in between. The CDR3 nucleotides are TGTGCCAGCAGTTTGGGTACCACCACCGGGGAGCTGTTTTTT. Its translation: CASSLGTTTGELFF.

This clonotype was observed at least ten times. This rearrangement joins TRBV15 to TRBJ1-1; TRBD1 is a possible D gene (5 bases). The CDR3 sequence is 18 residues long. Trimming removed 0 bases from V and 4 bases from J, with 21 bases in between. Per germline, CDR1 LNHNV and CDR2 YYDKDF (reference sequence). CDR3 in DNA: TGTGCCACCAGCAGAGACCAAACCATGGGGGGTTGGGTCACTGAAGCTTTCTTT. This codes for CATSRDQTMGGWVTEAFF.

This clonotype was detected only a few times. The chain carries TRBV4-1 and TRBJ1-1, with D hard to call. Trimming cost V 3 bases and J 4 bases, with 12 bases left between them. Per the germline V gene, CDR1 is MGHRA and CDR2 is YSYEKL. The CDR3 is 14 residues long. CDR3 coding DNA: TGCGCCAGCAGCCACCGACTGGGTAGCACTGAAGCTTTCTTT. Translated, it gives CASSHRLGSTEAFF.

This clonotype was detected ten times or more. This chain links TRBV7-2 with TRBJ1-2; D is unclear. Trimming stripped 4 bases from V and 7 bases from J, with 10 bases between. The CDR3 is 12 amino acids. CDR1 is SGHTA and CDR2 is FQGNSA in the germline V gene. In DNA, the CDR3 is TGTGCCAGCAGCTCGCCAATAAGTGGCTACACCTTC. Amino acid sequence: CASSSPISGYTF.

This clonotype was counted between two and nine times. This may stem from a read error, because a much larger clone lies one nucleotide away. The chain has TRBV7-8 and TRBJ1-1; D remains unclear. Germline V lookup: CDR1 SGHVS, CDR2 FQNEAQ. CDR3 length equals 14 residues. The chain's CDR3 is CASSHRSEFTEACF. CDR3 DNA: TGTGCCAGCAGCCATCGCAGCGAATTCACTGAAGCTTGCTTT.

This clonotype showed up many times. The rearrangement uses TRBV9 and TRBJ1-1, with D perhaps TRBD1 (5 bases). The CDR3 is made up of 14 amino acids. Germline V gene data show CDR1 as SGDLS and CDR2 as YYNGEE. The germline V and J ends were trimmed by 1 base and 0 bases, with 7 bases remaining between them. This chain's CDR3 is CASSVSGLNTEAFF. As DNA, the CDR3 is TGTGCCAGCAGCGTATCAGGGTTGAACACTGAAGCTTTCTTT.

CDR3 nucleotides: TGCGCCAGCAGCTTCCCCCAGGGCGGAGAGACCCAGTACTTC. The encoded protein is CASSFPQGGETQYF. The chain recombines TRBV5-1 with TRBJ2-5; maybe TRBD1 (5 bases). V was cut by 2 bases and J by 4 bases, with 12 bases left in between. CDR3 length equals 14 residues. Germline CDR1 reads SGHRS; CDR2 reads YFSETQ.

In its sample, this clonotype was seen many times. The chain carries TRBV2 and TRBJ2-7; tentatively, D is TRBD2 (5 bases). Germline CDR1 reads SNHLY; CDR2 reads FYNNEI. The CDR3 consists of 13 residues. Trimming pared 7 bases from V and 6 bases from J, leaving 16 bases between. The CDR3 here is CASTVREEGEQYF. In nucleotides, the CDR3 is TGTGCCAGCACAGTGAGGGAAGAGGGCGAGCAGTACTTC.

This clonotype was observed once. The chain is built from TRBV4-2 and TRBJ2-7, with TRBD2 identical over 8 bases. Per the germline V gene, CDR1 is LGHNA and CDR2 is YNFKEQ. CDR3 length equals 16 residues. Trimming at V came to 0 bases and at J to 3 bases, leaving 7 bases not matched to a gene. The CDR3 DNA sequence: TGTGCCAGCAGCCAAGATATCGGGAGGGCCCTCTACGAGCAGTACTTC. Residues: CASSQDIGRALYEQYF.

Many counts were recorded for this clonotype. The J gene is TRBJ2-7, the V gene TRBV10-1, with D unresolved. Germline assignment: CDR1 WNHNN and CDR2 SYGVQD (reference sequence). This CDR3 is 14 amino acids long. Between the trimmed V and J ends, which lost 0 bases and 5 bases, there was a span of 11 bases. The CDR3 DNA reads as TGCGCCAGCAGTGAGTCGACGAGCGAGGACGAGCAGTACTTC. Amino acids: CASSESTSEDEQYF.

V gene TRBV12-3 or TRBV12-4 combines with J gene TRBJ1-6; weak D call: TRBD1 (5 bases). The V end was cut by 8 bases, the J end by 5 bases, with 16 bases between. CDR3 size: 15 residues. This chain's CDR3 is CASRISGTNNSPLHF. DNA for the CDR3: TGTGCCAGCCGGATCTCCGGGACCAATAATTCACCCCTCCACTTT.

The chain combines TRBV29-1 with TRBJ1-1; possible D gene TRBD1, 6 bases. CDR1 SQVTM and CDR2 ANQGSEA come from the germline V gene. The CDR3 covers 12 residues. The V and J ends lost 6 bases and 7 bases respectively, with 15 bases between them. This CDR3 is CSVSMGAGEAFF. CDR3 bases: TGCAGCGTCTCTATGGGGGCCGGTGAAGCTTTCTTT.

V and J are TRBV20-1 and TRBJ1-1; possibly TRBD1 for D (5 bases). The CDR3 spans 14 residues. Trimming left V 1 base short and J 5 bases short, with 14 bases between. Germline CDR1 DFQATT, CDR2 SNEGSKA (reference sequence). The CDR3 spells CSARVPGLVTEAFF. Here the CDR3 DNA reads TGCAGTGCTAGAGTTCCAGGGTTGGTGACTGAAGCTTTCTTT.

Comment on this clonotype: A much larger clone differs by one base, so this may be a read error. The V gene is TRBV19, the J gene TRBJ1-3, with TRBD1 matching over 7 bases. Germline values: CDR1 LNHDA, CDR2 SQIVND (reference sequence). This CDR3 region has 15 residues. CDR3 nucleotide sequence: TGTGCCAGTAGTATGGGACAGCTCTCTGGAAACACCACATATTTT. Its translation: CASSMGQLSGNTTYF.

Many counts were recorded for this clonotype. The chain carries TRBV6-5 and TRBJ1-2; D not resolved. Deletions cut 2 bases from V and 5 bases from J, with 15 bases between. Germline values: CDR1 MNHEY, CDR2 SVGAGI. The CDR3 sequence is 15 residues long. CDR3 nucleotides: TGTGCCAGCAGTTACCCCTGGGAGGGAAAATATGGCTACACCTTC. Translation: CASSYPWEGKYGYTF.

This rearrangement joins TRBV7-9 to TRBJ1-1; a weak D match, TRBD1 (6 bases). Between the trimmed V and J ends, which lost 9 bases and 5 bases, there was a span of 13 bases. The CDR3 sequence is 12 residues long. Germline V gene lookup returns CDR1 SEHNR and CDR2 FQNEAQ (reference sequence). The CDR3 is CASQEGGTEAFF. The CDR3 nucleotides read TGTGCCAGTCAGGAGGGGGGGACTGAAGCTTTCTTT.

This clonotype was found many times. The chain employs TRBV11-1 and TRBJ2-7; D remains ambiguous. Germline CDR1 is SGHAT and CDR2 is FQDESV (reference sequence). The CDR3 contains 17 residues. Deletions cut 1 base from V and 0 bases from J, with 16 bases between. The DNA of the CDR3 is TGTGCCAGCAGCTTAGAGGCCCGAGGAGACACCTCCTACGAGCAGTACTTC. This translates into CASSLEARGDTSYEQYF.

In its sample, this clonotype was seen many times. This sequence joins TRBV6-1 and TRBJ2-5; 8 bases align to TRBD1. The CDR3 is made up of 16 amino acids. CDR1 is MNHNS, CDR2 SASEGT, per germline. The ends lost 2 bases at V and 4 bases at J; junction bases unmatched: 9. The CDR3 region has the DNA TGTGCCAGCAGTGAACGTGGACAGGGACCTAGAGAGACCCAGTACTTC. Translated: CASSERGQGPRETQYF.

This clonotype was recorded many times. The genes are TRBV5-5 and TRBJ1-2; TRBD1 matches 8 bases. This CDR3 is 14 amino acids long. V shed 4 bases and J 8 bases; nucleotides not matched to a gene: 10. Per germline, CDR1 SGHKS and CDR2 YYEKEE (reference sequence). CDR3 nucleotide sequence: TGTGCCAGCAGCCCTGGACAGGGCGTGAAAGGCTACACCTTC. The encoded protein is CASSPGQGVKGYTF.

This chain uses TRBV19 with TRBJ1-2; D gene unclear. Trimming cost V 10 bases and J 3 bases, with 15 bases left between them. The CDR3 extends over 13 amino acids. Germline CDR1 is LNHDA and CDR2 is SQIVND (reference sequence). The CDR3 is CATAIPADYGYTF. The CDR3 DNA sequence: TGTGCCACCGCGATTCCGGCAGACTATGGCTACACCTTC.

This clonotype occurred many times. This chain joins TRBV6-1 and TRBJ2-7; no firm D call. V was clipped by 2 bases and J by 4 bases, with 3 bases between them. Germline-derived CDR1 and CDR2 are MNHNS and SASEGT. The CDR3 contains 11 residues. CDR3 region: CASSERYEQYF. In DNA, the CDR3 is TGTGCCAGCAGTGAACGTTACGAGCAGTACTTC.

This clonotype was counted ten times or more. The rearrangement links TRBV7-2 to TRBJ2-5; 8 bases are shared with TRBD1. CDR3 length: 16 amino acids. CDR1 is SGHTA, CDR2 FQGNSA, per germline. With V trimmed by 5 bases and J by 2 bases, 10 bases remained unmatched. The CDR3 protein is CASSTGQGPRQETQYF. CDR3 in DNA: TGTGCCAGCAGCACCGGACAGGGCCCGCGGCAAGAGACCCAGTACTTC.

This clonotype was counted at least ten times. The CDR3 is CASSVAGTASLRTQYF. CDR3 sequence (DNA): TGTGCCAGCAGCGTCGCCGGGACAGCGTCGCTTCGGACCCAGTACTTC. The chain links TRBV9 to TRBJ2-5; the match to TRBD1 covers 7 bases. CDR3 length equals 16 residues. Germline V gene lookup returns CDR1 SGDLS and CDR2 YYNGEE. The junction had 14 bases not matched to a gene; V was cut back by 2 bases and J by 7 bases. The complete variable domain, with remaining parts taken from reference TRBV9 and TRBJ2-5, reads DSGVTQTPKHLITATGQRVTLRCSPRSGDLSVYWYQQSLDQGLQFLIQYYNGEERAKGNILERFSAQQFPDLHSELNLSSLELGDSALYFCASSVAGTASLRTQYFGPGTRLLVL.

This clonotype has at least ten counts. V usage is TRBV10-3 and J usage is TRBJ1-1; 8 bases agree with TRBD1. The length of the CDR3 is 15 residues. Germline lookup yields CDR1 ENHRY and CDR2 SYGVKD. After removal of 3 bases from V and 1 base from J, the junction contained 4 bases not matched to a gene. The CDR3 nucleotides are TGTGCCATCAGTGACCCCGGGACAGGGAACACTGAAGCTTTCTTT. Translation gives CAISDPGTGNTEAFF.

The chain combines TRBV6-2 or TRBV6-3 with TRBJ2-2, with 10 positions matching TRBD1. There are 15 residues in the CDR3. CDR1 MNHEY and CDR2 SVGEGT come from the germline V gene. V trimming: 2 bases; J trimming: 6 bases; junction bases outside the gene matches: 3. The CDR3 sequence is CASSYGQGEAGELFF. The CDR3 coding sequence is TGTGCCAGCAGTTACGGACAGGGGGAGGCCGGGGAGCTGTTTTTT.

CDR3 loop: CASSWTPRSGANVLTF. CDR3 in DNA: TGTGCCAGCAGCTGGACGCCACGCTCTGGGGCCAACGTCCTGACTTTC. The chain recombines TRBV11-2 with TRBJ2-6, with D unresolved. V shed 4 bases and J shed 0 bases, with 10 bases lying between them. This CDR3 is 16 amino acids long. The germline V gene encodes CDR1 SGHAT and CDR2 FQNNGV.

The chain combines TRBV11-2 with TRBJ2-2; perhaps D is TRBD1 or TRBD2 (5 bases each). The CDR3 extends over 15 amino acids. CDR1 is SGHAT and CDR2 is FQNNGV in the germline V gene. V dropped 5 bases and J dropped 0 bases, with 10 bases sitting between them. Here the CDR3 reads CASSPPGPNTGELFF. The CDR3 region has the DNA TGTGCCAGCAGCCCCCCGGGGCCGAACACCGGGGAGCTGTTTTTT.

A note on this clonotype: A much larger clone is a single base away; this may be a read error. Here the CDR3 reads CAGSEAQDQPQHF. DNA for the CDR3: TGTGCCGGCAGTGAAGCGCAGGATCAGCCCCAGCATTTT. The chain has TRBV2 and TRBJ1-5; D not certain. Per the germline V gene, CDR1 is SNHLY and CDR2 is FYNNEI. CDR3 size: 13 residues.

This clonotype occurred many times. The chain links TRBV6-2 or TRBV6-3 to TRBJ1-2; D is ambiguous. CDR3 length: 15 residues. The germline V gene has CDR1 MNHEY and CDR2 SVGEGT. The V and J ends lost 3 bases and 8 bases respectively, with 19 bases between them. The CDR3 DNA reads TGTGCCAGCAGTTATACCTCCGGACCGGCGCGGGGCTACACCTTC. This translates into CASSYTSGPARGYTF.

In its sample, this clonotype was seen a few times. V usage is TRBV7-8 and J usage is TRBJ2-4; 8 bases are shared with TRBD1. Germline V gene lookup returns CDR1 SGHVS and CDR2 FQNEAQ. Trimming removed 0 bases from V and 1 base from J; junction bases left unmatched: 8. The CDR3 has 18 amino acids. For the CDR3, the DNA is TGTGCCAGCAGCTTAGCGAGGACAGGGAGAAGGGCCAAAAACATTCAGTACTTC. This translates into CASSLARTGRRAKNIQYF.

At least ten counts were recorded for this clonotype. The V call is TRBV6-1, the J call TRBJ2-4, with 8 nucleotides matching TRBD1. The junction had 6 bases not matched to a gene; V was cut back by 10 bases and J by 1 base. Germline values: CDR1 MNHNS, CDR2 SASEGT. This CDR3 has 14 amino acids. CDR3 in amino acids: CATLGQGAKNIQYF. CDR3 coding DNA: TGTGCCACCCTCGGACAGGGCGCCAAAAACATTCAGTACTTC.